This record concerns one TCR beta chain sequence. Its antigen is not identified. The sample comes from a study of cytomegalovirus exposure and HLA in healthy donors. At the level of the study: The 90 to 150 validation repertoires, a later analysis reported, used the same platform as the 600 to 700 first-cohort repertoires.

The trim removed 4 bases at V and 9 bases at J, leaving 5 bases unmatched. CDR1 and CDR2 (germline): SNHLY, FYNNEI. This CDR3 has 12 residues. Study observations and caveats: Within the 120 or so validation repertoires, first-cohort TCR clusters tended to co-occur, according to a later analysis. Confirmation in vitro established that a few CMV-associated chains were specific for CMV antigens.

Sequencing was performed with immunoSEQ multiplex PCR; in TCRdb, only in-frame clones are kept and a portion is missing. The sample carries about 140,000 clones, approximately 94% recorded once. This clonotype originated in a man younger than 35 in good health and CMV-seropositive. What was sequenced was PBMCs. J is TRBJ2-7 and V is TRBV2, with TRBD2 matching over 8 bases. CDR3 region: CASSGPGGVQYF. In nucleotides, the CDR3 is TGTGCCAGCAGTGGGCCGGGGGGGGTGCAGTACTTC.